Presented here are 2 T cell receptor beta chains from one specimen sequenced in a study of T cells expressing NK-cell markers. No DNA is given; TCRdb re-called the 5' RACE reads and lists each CDR3 protein once. The table lists 500,000 to 600,000 distinct CDR3 sequences. Material for sequencing was blood T cells: a sorted CD56 or NKG2C T cell subset, CD4+ or CD8+ T cells, or bulk PBMC T cells (not recorded which). The receptors derive from a young man in good health.

The rearrangement joins TRBV12-3 or TRBV12-4 to TRBJ1-2. This CDR3 spans 12 amino acids. The CDR3 reads CASSLAGPRYTF.

The chain employs TRBV29-1 and TRBJ1-3. The CDR3 has 12 residues. The V gene's germline CDR1 is SQVTM and CDR2 ANQGSEA. CDR3: CSVAVTGNTIYF.